This TCR beta chain was documented in a study of cytotoxic CD8 clonotypes in ibrutinib-treated CLL. Germline CDR1 is LNHDA and CDR2 is SQIVND (reference sequence). V shed 6 bases and J shed 2 bases, with 16 bases lying between them. This CDR3 comprises 15 residues. Target depth was 1 in 200,000 to 1 in 1 million T cells, about 10x per clonotype. TCRdb's table, derived via immunoSEQ multiplex PCR, lists solely in-frame clones and lacks some. The sample includes about 140,000 clones, approximately 77% of them seen just once. The receptor comes from a human donor with chronic lymphocytic leukemia. The sequenced sample was PBMCs, obtained after 12 months of ibrutinib treatment. V usage is TRBV19 and J usage is TRBJ2-5; no definite D call. The CDR3 here is CASSATNGFQETQYF. As DNA, the CDR3 is TGTGCCAGTAGCGCGACCAATGGTTTTCAAGAGACCCAGTACTTC.